The present TCR beta chain was sequenced within a study of OX40 agonist ivuxolimab in advanced cancers. Whole-study context: Patient treatment consisted of intravenous ivuxolimab administration every 2 weeks at 0.01 to 10 mg/kg. Findings of the study overall: Researchers did not determine the expanded peripheral T cells' antigen specificity. On average, CD8+ T cells showed a greater number of expanded clones than CD4+.

Patients who had autoimmune disease history or got systemic immunosuppression were left out. As for this clone: Its antigen is as yet unknown.

This CDR3 has 14 amino acids. Per germline, CDR1 MNHEY and CDR2 SVGAGI. V trimming: 5 bases; J trimming: 1 base; junction bases outside the gene matches: 4. Method: immunoSEQ multiplex PCR; TCRdb's copy keeps in-frame clones and lacks some. Altogether roughly 76,000 clones are present, under 95% being singletons, with the ten largest covering around 6.3%. The rearrangement links TRBV6-5 to TRBJ2-7; 8 nucleotides align to TRBD1. Sample: CD4+ or CD8+ T cells sorted from blood, taken in a trial of the OX40 agonist ivuxolimab. This clonotype was obtained from an adult with an advanced solid tumor such as melanoma, head and neck, liver or kidney cancer. The CDR3 is CASSPGQGSYEQYF. The CDR3 nucleotides are TGTGCCAGCAGTCCTGGACAGGGTTCCTACGAGCAGTACTTC.